These T cell receptor beta chains were read from a single sample in a study of cytomegalovirus exposure and HLA in healthy donors. Assay: immunoSEQ multiplex PCR; the TCRdb copy retains only in-frame clones and omits some. The table includes 90,000 to 110,000 clones, more than 60% detected once. Source material: PBMCs. These receptors all stem from a male donor in good health and CMV-seronegative. Each CDR3 is given with its conserved first and last residue. The order of the fields is D gene, V gene, CDR3 length, J gene, clone size, CDR3 protein, CDR3 DNA. A D gene is named only where the DNA matches it firmly. Only some rows state a clone size, as once, few, many or a class for expanded clones.

D gene: TRBD2; V gene: TRBV6-5; CDR3 length: 15; J gene: TRBJ2-2; clone size: -; CDR3 protein: CASSLSGPNTGELFF; CDR3 DNA: TGTGCCAGCAGTCTTAGCGGGCCCAACACCGGGGAGCTGTTTTTT
D gene: TRBD1; V gene: TRBV15; CDR3 length: 15; J gene: TRBJ2-3; clone size: -; CDR3 protein: CATSTQGISTDTQYF; CDR3 DNA: TGTGCCACCAGCACACAGGGGATTAGCACAGATACGCAGTATTTT
D gene: TRBD2; V gene: TRBV28; CDR3 length: 16; J gene: TRBJ2-7; clone size: -; CDR3 protein: CASSSAASGRPGEQYF; CDR3 DNA: TGTGCCAGCAGTTCGGCCGCTAGCGGGAGACCTGGTGAGCAGTACTTC
D gene: -; V gene: TRBV7-2; CDR3 length: 14; J gene: TRBJ1-1; clone size: -; CDR3 protein: CASSYLTGGTEAFF; CDR3 DNA: TGTGCCAGCAGCTATCTGACAGGAGGCACTGAAGCTTTCTTT
D gene: -; V gene: TRBV5-1; CDR3 length: 15; J gene: TRBJ2-1; clone size: few; CDR3 protein: CASSLDSTRNHEQFF; CDR3 DNA: TGCGCCAGCAGCTTGGATTCAACGCGGAACCATGAGCAGTTCTTC
D gene: -; V gene: TRBV19; CDR3 length: 15; J gene: TRBJ1-4; clone size: -; CDR3 protein: CASSSFGLELEKLFF; CDR3 DNA: TGTGCCAGTAGTAGTTTCGGTTTAGAGCTTGAAAAACTGTTTTTT
D gene: TRBD2; V gene: TRBV2; CDR3 length: 13; J gene: TRBJ2-2; clone size: -; CDR3 protein: CASLRGDAGELFF; CDR3 DNA: TGTGCCAGCCTCCGGGGGGACGCCGGGGAGCTGTTTTTT
D gene: TRBD1; V gene: TRBV6-5; CDR3 length: 14; J gene: TRBJ2-4; clone size: -; CDR3 protein: CASRYSGTENIQYF; CDR3 DNA: TGTGCCAGCAGGTATTCCGGGACAGAAAACATTCAGTACTTC
D gene: -; V gene: TRBV7-8; CDR3 length: 15; J gene: TRBJ1-1; clone size: -; CDR3 protein: CASSLRAGVDTEAFF; CDR3 DNA: TGTGCCAGCAGCTTACGCGCGGGGGTTGACACTGAAGCTTTCTTT
D gene: TRBD1; V gene: TRBV7-9; CDR3 length: 17; J gene: TRBJ1-2; clone size: -; CDR3 protein: CSSSLGGRGLNDYGYTF; CDR3 DNA: TGTTCCAGCAGCTTAGGGGGCAGGGGTCTCAATGACTATGGCTACACCTTC
D gene: -; V gene: TRBV19; CDR3 length: 12; J gene: TRBJ2-3; clone size: -; CDR3 protein: CASSSQRDTQYF; CDR3 DNA: TGTGCCAGTAGTTCCCAGAGGGATACGCAGTATTTT
D gene: -; V gene: TRBV11-3; CDR3 length: 12; J gene: TRBJ2-7; clone size: -; CDR3 protein: CASSLDLTEQYF; CDR3 DNA: TGTGCCAGCAGCTTAGATCTGACAGAGCAGTACTTC
D gene: TRBD1; V gene: TRBV28; CDR3 length: 14; J gene: TRBJ2-5; clone size: -; CDR3 protein: CASSSTGVKETQYF; CDR3 DNA: TGTGCCAGCAGTTCAACAGGGGTGAAAGAGACCCAGTACTTC
D gene: -; V gene: TRBV28; CDR3 length: 15; J gene: TRBJ1-1; clone size: -; CDR3 protein: CASSPIQGMDTEAFF; CDR3 DNA: TGTGCCAGCAGTCCGATACAGGGTATGGACACTGAAGCTTTCTTT
D gene: -; V gene: TRBV7-9; CDR3 length: 17; J gene: TRBJ2-1; clone size: -; CDR3 protein: CASSGLRWGERNNEQFF; CDR3 DNA: TGTGCCAGCAGCGGTCTCCGGTGGGGGGAGAGGAACAATGAGCAGTTCTTC
D gene: TRBD1; V gene: TRBV6-6; CDR3 length: 13; J gene: TRBJ2-2; clone size: -; CDR3 protein: CASSLGQAGELFF; CDR3 DNA: TGTGCCAGCAGTTTGGGACAGGCCGGGGAGCTGTTTTTT
D gene: -; V gene: TRBV7-2; CDR3 length: 15; J gene: TRBJ2-7; clone size: -; CDR3 protein: CASSLAYGGVYEQYF; CDR3 DNA: TGTGCCAGCAGCTTAGCGTATGGCGGAGTCTACGAGCAGTACTTC
D gene: -; V gene: TRBV25-1; CDR3 length: 14; J gene: TRBJ1-5; clone size: -; CDR3 protein: CASSWSGNNQPQHF; CDR3 DNA: TGTGCCAGCAGTTGGAGCGGAAACAATCAGCCCCAGCATTTT
D gene: -; V gene: TRBV30; CDR3 length: 13; J gene: TRBJ1-2; clone size: -; CDR3 protein: CAWSERGIYGYTF; CDR3 DNA: TGTGCCTGGAGTGAGAGGGGGATCTATGGCTACACCTTC
D gene: -; V gene: TRBV2; CDR3 length: 15; J gene: TRBJ2-2; clone size: -; CDR3 protein: CASSEWAGNTGELFF; CDR3 DNA: TGTGCCAGCAGTGAATGGGCAGGGAACACCGGGGAGCTGTTTTTT
D gene: TRBD2; V gene: TRBV11-2; CDR3 length: 16; J gene: TRBJ2-5; clone size: -; CDR3 protein: CASSSGLAGLQETQYF; CDR3 DNA: TGTGCCAGCAGCTCCGGACTAGCGGGGCTCCAAGAGACCCAGTACTTC
D gene: TRBD2; V gene: TRBV6-1; CDR3 length: 15; J gene: TRBJ2-1; clone size: medium-sized; CDR3 protein: CASTLLAGEAREQFF; CDR3 DNA: TGTGCCAGCACCCTTCTAGCGGGAGAGGCCCGTGAGCAGTTCTTC
D gene: -; V gene: TRBV9; CDR3 length: 14; J gene: TRBJ2-7; clone size: few; CDR3 protein: CASSSDTGTVARYF; CDR3 DNA: TGTGCCAGCAGCTCCGATACAGGGACGGTAGCAAGGTACTTC
D gene: TRBD1; V gene: TRBV6-1; CDR3 length: 15; J gene: TRBJ1-1; clone size: -; CDR3 protein: CASRIDRAHNTEAFF; CDR3 DNA: TGTGCCAGCAGGATCGACAGGGCTCACAACACTGAAGCTTTCTTT
D gene: TRBD2; V gene: TRBV4-3; CDR3 length: 17; J gene: TRBJ2-1; clone size: -; CDR3 protein: CASSQSSGLGSYNEQFF; CDR3 DNA: TGCGCCAGCAGCCAGTCTAGCGGGCTTGGGTCCTACAATGAGCAGTTCTTC
D gene: -; V gene: TRBV4-3; CDR3 length: 18; J gene: TRBJ2-6; clone size: -; CDR3 protein: CASSKGAGSVIGANVLTF; CDR3 DNA: TGCGCCAGCAGCAAAGGTGCAGGGTCAGTTATCGGGGCCAACGTCCTGACTTTC
D gene: -; V gene: TRBV9; CDR3 length: 14; J gene: TRBJ2-5; clone size: -; CDR3 protein: CASSVAHREETQYF; CDR3 DNA: TGTGCCAGCAGCGTAGCTCACAGGGAAGAGACCCAGTACTTC